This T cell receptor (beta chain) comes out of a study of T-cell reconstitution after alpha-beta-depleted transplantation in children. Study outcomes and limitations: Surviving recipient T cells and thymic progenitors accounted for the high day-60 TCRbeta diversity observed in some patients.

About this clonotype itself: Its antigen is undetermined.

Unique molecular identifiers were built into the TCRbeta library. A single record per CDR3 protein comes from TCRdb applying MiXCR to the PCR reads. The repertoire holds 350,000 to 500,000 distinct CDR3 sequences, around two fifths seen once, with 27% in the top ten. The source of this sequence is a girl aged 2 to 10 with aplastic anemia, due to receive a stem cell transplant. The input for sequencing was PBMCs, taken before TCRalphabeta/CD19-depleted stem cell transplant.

CDR3 amino acids: CASSYASVGTEGYF. The CDR3 coding sequence is TGTGCCAGCAGTTACGCATCCGTCGGGACTGAGGGTTACTTC. The gene calls are TRBV6-5 and TRBJ2-5, with D maybe TRBD2 (6 bases). CDR3 length: 14 amino acids. The ends were cut back, 2 bases at V and 14 bases at J, with 21 bases in the middle. The V gene's germline CDR1 is MNHEY and CDR2 SVGAGI.